These 32 T cell receptor beta chains share one sample of origin, sequenced in a study of blood T cells in healthy people across ages. A J-beta primer mix and a sample-barcoded 5' primer were used in a second PCR of about 7 to 12 cycles. MiXCR, run by TCRdb on the 5' RACE reads, gives a single entry per CDR3 protein. This table holds roughly 1.5 million distinct CDR3 sequences, under 55% found once. The sequencing input was blood. Receptor source: a woman between 18 and 29 years old in good health.

Regarding this clonotype: The junction does not match germline at one end; this may be a read error. This chain joins TRBV12-3 or TRBV12-4 and TRBJ2-3; D call uncertain. CDR3 length: 13 amino acids. CDR3 coding DNA: TGTGCCAGCGGTTTACGGTTCACAGATACGCAGTATTTT. It yields the protein CASGLRFTDTQYF.

This clonotype was counted between two and nine times. The V gene is TRBV4-3, the J gene TRBJ2-7, with D possibly TRBD1 on 6 matching bases. This CDR3 is 16 amino acids long. The V gene's germline CDR1 is LGHNA and CDR2 YSLEER. The V end lost 4 bases, the J end lost 7 bases, and 23 bases lay between the germline ends. CDR3 residues: CASSRLDRSLYNEQYF. The CDR3 nucleotides are TGCGCCAGCAGCCGGCTTGACAGGTCTTTATACAATGAGCAGTACTTC.

V usage is TRBV9 and J usage is TRBJ2-3, with TRBD2 matching 8 bases. With V trimmed by 0 bases and J by 4 bases, 10 bases remained unmatched. Germline assignment: CDR1 SGDLS and CDR2 YYNGEE. There are 17 residues in the CDR3. Here the CDR3 DNA reads TGTGCCAGCAGCGTAGCGGACGGGAGGGCCGGGTCAGATACGCAGTATTTT. Residues: CASSVADGRAGSDTQYF.

This rearrangement joins TRBV27 to TRBJ2-5, with 7 nucleotides matching TRBD2. CDR1 is MNHEY, CDR2 SMNVEV, per germline (reference sequence). The CDR3 has 14 residues. Trimming took 3 bases from V and 2 from J; bases not matched to a gene: 3. The CDR3 nucleotides are TGTGCCAGCAGTTTCCTAGCGGAGCAAGAGACCCAGTACTTC. Its translation is CASSFLAEQETQYF.

The V call is TRBV4-1, the J call TRBJ2-3; tentatively, D is TRBD2 (6 bases). The CDR3 contains 16 residues. Looked up from germline, CDR1 is MGHRA and CDR2 is YSYEKL. V was trimmed by 0 bases and J by 1 base, leaving 11 bases between them. CDR3 residues: CASSQDTGLGTDTQYF. The CDR3 coding sequence is TGCGCCAGCAGCCAAGATACGGGACTTGGCACAGATACGCAGTATTTT.

The chain couples TRBV20-1 to TRBJ1-2; 10 bases map to TRBD1. The CDR3 sequence is 15 residues long. From germline, CDR1 is DFQATT and CDR2 SNEGSKA (reference sequence). Losses at the gene ends were 0 bases for V and 4 bases for J; bases not matched to a gene: 5. The CDR3 coding sequence is TGCAGTGCTAGAGAGACAGGGGGCGCGACCTATGGCTACACCTTC. This gives the protein CSARETGGATYGYTF.

This clonotype appeared a few times. The chain joins TRBV9 to TRBJ2-4; TRBD1 matches at 8 bases. The J call may be mistaken, given a closer DNA end match to TRBJ2-7. Germline V lookup: CDR1 SGDLS, CDR2 YYNGEE. The CDR3 covers 14 residues. The CDR3 region has the DNA TGTGCCAGCAGCGTAGCACAGGGGGTTGGCGAGCAGTACTTC. Its translation: CASSVAQGVGEQYF.

At least ten counts were recorded for this clonotype. J is TRBJ2-3 and V is TRBV27; the match to TRBD2 covers 11 bases. V was clipped by 5 bases and J by 1 base; unmatched bases: 5. The CDR3 spans 16 residues. Germline CDR1 is MNHEY and CDR2 is SMNVEV (reference sequence). The chain's CDR3 is CASSLLAGDGTDTQYF. The CDR3 DNA follows: TGTGCCAGCAGTCTACTAGCGGGAGACGGCACAGATACGCAGTATTTT.

This clonotype was observed once. The chain links TRBV4-1 to TRBJ1-5; D possibly corresponds to TRBD1 (5 bases). The CDR3 extends over 18 amino acids. The V and J ends lost 5 bases and 4 bases respectively, with 24 bases between them. Germline V gene data show CDR1 as MGHRA and CDR2 as YSYEKL. CDR3 nucleotide sequence: TGCGCCAGCAGCAGAGGGTCTGCAGCGGGGGAGGTAAATCAGCCCCAGCATTTT. Protein product: CASSRGSAAGEVNQPQHF.

The chain combines TRBV3-1 with TRBJ2-3; 12 positions match TRBD2. The germline CDR1 and CDR2 sequences are LGHDT and YNNKEL (reference sequence). The V and J ends lost 2 bases and 2 bases, in that order; junction bases with no gene match: 8. CDR3 size: 18 residues. The CDR3 reads CASSQLTSGGHPTDTQYF. CDR3 bases: TGTGCCAGCAGCCAATTGACTAGCGGGGGCCACCCCACAGATACGCAGTATTTT.

A few counts support this clonotype. The chain has TRBV13 and TRBJ2-5; D gene unclear. With 5 bases removed from V and 11 bases from J, the gap between germline ends came to 18 bases. The CDR3 length is 13 residues. Per germline, CDR1 PRHDT and CDR2 FYEKMQ (reference sequence). The CDR3 sequence: CASSLGSGHEQYF. The CDR3 coding sequence is TGTGCCAGCAGCCTGGGTAGTGGTCATGAGCAGTACTTC.

This clonotype has a single count. The V and J genes are TRBV6-2 or TRBV6-3 and TRBJ2-7; perhaps D is TRBD1 or TRBD2 (5 bases each). This CDR3 spans 12 amino acids. CDR1 and CDR2 (germline): MNHEY, SVGEGT. The V end lost 4 bases, the J end lost 10 bases, and 14 bases lay between the germline ends. The CDR3 region is CASSSPPRGQYF. CDR3 nucleotides: TGTGCCAGCAGTTCCCCTCCGAGGGGACAGTACTTC.

This chain joins TRBV7-9 and TRBJ1-4; D unresolved. The V and J ends lost 1 base and 8 bases respectively, with 14 bases between them. The CDR3 length is 15 residues. The germline V gene has CDR1 SEHNR and CDR2 FQNEAQ (reference sequence). CDR3 protein: CASSLGARRGEKLFF. The CDR3 DNA follows: TGTGCCAGCAGCTTAGGGGCAAGACGGGGAGAAAAACTGTTTTTT.

This clonotype has more than one count but fewer than ten. An end of the junction differs from the germline gene, which may be a read error. This chain joins TRBV25-1 and TRBJ1-6; the D gene is possibly TRBD1 (5 bases). Looked up from germline, CDR1 is MGHDK and CDR2 is SYGVNS. This CDR3 is built from 13 residues. In DNA, the CDR3 is TGTGCCAGCAGTAATGGGGGACGGCCACCCCCCCACTTT. Encoded protein: CASSNGGRPPPHF.

This clonotype showed up many times. This chain uses TRBV13 with TRBJ2-7; D call uncertain. In germline, CDR1 is PRHDT, CDR2 FYEKMQ (reference sequence). CDR3 size: 13 residues. The V end was cut by 5 bases, the J end by 6 bases, with 14 bases between. In nucleotides, the CDR3 is TGTGCCAGCAGCGCGATTCGATCAGCCGAGCAGTACTTC. It specifies CASSAIRSAEQYF.

V usage is TRBV21-1 and J usage is TRBJ2-3; TRBD1, the table's D call, lacks a check against the DNA. TRBV21-1 is noted as a pseudogene. The CDR3 is made up of 16 amino acids. CDR3 region: CASSGQTGEDTDTQYF. CDR3 nucleotide sequence: TGTGCCAGCAGCGGACAGACAGGGGAGGACACAGATACGCAGTATTTT.

This clonotype was seen a few times. The genes are TRBV3-1 and TRBJ1-2; D call uncertain. Germline CDR1 reads LGHDT; CDR2 reads YNNKEL (reference sequence). CDR3 size: 14 residues. V lost 0 bases to trimming and J lost 4 bases, with 9 bases between them. The CDR3 protein is CASSQDGSGYGYTF. Here the CDR3 DNA reads TGTGCCAGCAGCCAAGATGGGAGCGGCTATGGCTACACCTTC.

To note about this clonotype: A much larger clonotype is one base distant, so this may be a read error. V gene TRBV4-3 combines with J gene TRBJ2-7; 8 nucleotides line up with TRBD1. Germline V gene data show CDR1 as LGHNA and CDR2 as YSLEER. This CDR3 is 14 amino acids long. CDR3 loop: CASSQAGGSDEQYF. DNA for the CDR3: TGCGCCAGCAGCCAAGCAGGGGGCTCCGACGAGCAGTACTTC.

This chain joins TRBV24-1 and TRBJ1-2; D ambiguous. Germline V gives CDR1 KGHDR, CDR2 SFDVKD. V lost 4 bases and J lost 7, with 12 bases in between. This CDR3 has 13 amino acids. The CDR3 coding sequence is TGTGCCACCAGTGAAGGCAGCCCCCCTGGCTACACCTTC. Translated, it gives CATSEGSPPGYTF.

The chain uses TRBV20-1 and TRBJ2-7, with D possibly being TRBD2 (6 bases). Germline CDR1 and CDR2: DFQATT and SNEGSKA (reference sequence). Trimming took off 0 bases at V and 3 bases at J, with 12 bases between the two ends. The CDR3 is 14 amino acids. The CDR3 spells CSARDPRRGYEQYF. CDR3 sequence (DNA): TGCAGTGCTAGAGATCCTCGGAGGGGCTACGAGCAGTACTTC.

The chain links TRBV7-2 to TRBJ2-4; D is uncertain. The DNA end lines up better with TRBJ2-7; the J call may be wrong. The CDR3 totals 14 residues. Germline assignment: CDR1 SGHTA and CDR2 FQGNSA. The CDR3 loop is CTSNLQGPHYEQYF. CDR3 coding DNA: TGTACCAGCAATCTACAAGGGCCGCACTACGAGCAGTACTTC.

This clonotype has a handful of counts. The rearrangement uses TRBV6-6 and TRBJ1-2; 8 nucleotides agree with TRBD1. The CDR3 is 14 residues long. Germline V gives CDR1 MNHNY, CDR2 SVGAGI (reference sequence). The V and J ends lost 4 bases and 5 bases, in that order; junction bases with no gene match: 6. The CDR3 protein is CASSSGGAGYGYTF. CDR3 nucleotide sequence: TGTGCCAGCAGTTCAGGGGGCGCTGGTTATGGCTACACCTTC.

The table lists this clonotype with a few counts. The CDR3 spells CASSQVVGVFTTDTQYF. CDR3 nucleotide sequence: TGCGCCAGCAGCCAGGTTGTGGGGGTCTTCACCACAGATACGCAGTATTTT. V gene TRBV5-1 combines with J gene TRBJ2-3; D tentatively fits TRBD1 or TRBD2 (5 bases each). The CDR3 has 17 amino acids. Germline assignment: CDR1 SGHRS and CDR2 YFSETQ. Trimming removed 4 bases at V and 2 bases at J, with 20 bases between.

CDR3 sequence: CASSETRGAYEQFF. CDR3 DNA: TGCGCCAGCAGTGAGACGAGGGGAGCCTACGAGCAGTTCTTC. J is TRBJ2-1 and V is TRBV10-2, with D possibly called TRBD1 or TRBD2 (5 bases each). Trimming took off 2 bases at V and 10 bases at J, with 15 bases between the two ends. Germline CDR1 reads WSHSY; CDR2 reads SAAADI. The CDR3 sequence is 14 residues long.

V is TRBV10-3 and J is TRBJ2-5; D is possibly TRBD1 (6 bases). Trimming pared 7 bases from V and 7 bases from J, leaving 16 bases between. The CDR3 has 13 amino acids. Germline V lookup: CDR1 ENHRY, CDR2 SYGVKD. The CDR3 region has the DNA TGTGCCATCACCAGGGACACCAAAGGGACCCAGTACTTC. This translates into CAITRDTKGTQYF.

With respect to this clonotype: A much larger clone is a single base away; this may be a read error. V is TRBV4-1 and J is TRBJ2-1; 11 positions agree with TRBD2. CDR3 length: 14 amino acids. Germline V gene data show CDR1 as MGHRA and CDR2 as YSYEKL. V dropped 3 bases and J dropped 10; count of bases not matched to a gene: 5. CDR3 residues: CASSHGTSGYEQFF. CDR3 nucleotides: TGCGCCAGCAGCCACGGGACTAGCGGTTACGAGCAGTTCTTC.

The genes are TRBV6-2 or TRBV6-3 and TRBJ1-1; weak D call: TRBD1 (5 bases). From germline, CDR1 is MNHEY and CDR2 SVGEGT. V was shortened by 4 bases and J by 3 bases, with 15 bases between the two germline ends. This CDR3 is 15 amino acids long. As DNA, the CDR3 is TGTGCCAGCAGTTTTGGGGGAACAGGCGACACTGAAGCTTTCTTT. It yields the protein CASSFGGTGDTEAFF.

This clonotype was detected a few times. This chain uses TRBV4-3 with TRBJ2-5; TRBD1 is a possible D gene (6 bases). The CDR3 contains 18 residues. Trimming pared 3 bases from V and 11 bases from J, leaving 31 bases between. Per germline, CDR1 LGHNA and CDR2 YSLEER. The CDR3 sequence: CASSQRSIIKTGPWEQYF. CDR3 sequence (DNA): TGCGCCAGCAGCCAGCGTAGCATCATCAAGACAGGCCCCTGGGAGCAGTACTTC.

In this sample, this clonotype turned up a few times. This chain connects TRBV28 to TRBJ2-7; 11 bases align to TRBD2. There are 17 residues in the CDR3. From germline, CDR1 is MDHEN and CDR2 SYDVKM. V shed 4 bases and J 2 bases; nucleotides not matched to a gene: 10. CDR3 loop: CASSSSLGTSGTYEQYF. In nucleotides, the CDR3 is TGTGCCAGCAGTTCCTCCCTCGGGACTAGCGGTACCTACGAGCAGTACTTC.

This chain joins TRBV5-1 and TRBJ2-1, with 12 bases that match TRBD2. The CDR3 runs 14 residues. V gave up 1 base and J gave up 14 bases; unmatched junction bases: 7. In germline, CDR1 is SGHRS, CDR2 YFSETQ. CDR3 residues: CASSLKSSGGAEFF. CDR3 nucleotides: TGCGCCAGCAGCTTGAAATCTAGCGGGGGGGCCGAGTTCTTC.

The V call is TRBV12-3 or TRBV12-4, the J call TRBJ2-1; 9 bases agree with TRBD2. V was pared by 2 bases and J by 7 bases, with 9 bases of the junction left unmatched. This CDR3 spans 16 amino acids. The CDR3 region has the DNA TGTGCCAGCAGTTTATCCGCGACTAGCGGAGCGAATGAGCAGTTCTTC. Protein product: CASSLSATSGANEQFF.

The CDR3 sequence is CASTDSYYEQYF. The CDR3 DNA reads TGTGCCAGCACAGACAGTTACTACGAGCAGTACTTC. The rearrangement uses TRBV6-2 or TRBV6-3 and TRBJ2-7; D is perhaps TRBD1 (5 bases). CDR1 and CDR2 from the germline V gene are MNHEY and SVGEGT. This CDR3 has 12 residues. Trimming stripped 7 bases from V and 3 bases from J, with 10 bases between.